The rows below give T cell receptor beta chains drawn from one sample of a study of CD8+ T cells in alopecia areata. Clones were read by immunoSEQ multiplex PCR, and TCRdb kept only the in-frame ones, dropping some. The sample yields about 190,000 clones, 60% to 70% seen once. The sequenced sample was CD4+ T cells sorted from blood, obtained at week 4, from a patient treated with tofacitinib. These receptors were taken from a human donor with alopecia areata. Each CDR3 is given with its conserved first and last residue. D genes are given only for firm matches. Clone size appears in some rows only: once, few, many, or a class for an expanded clone.

CDR3,DNA,V,D,J,size
CASSPLRNYGYTF,TGTGCCAGCAGTCCGCTGCGAAACTATGGCTACACCTTC,TRBV27,.,TRBJ1-2,.
CSAEGQVNYGYTF,TGCAGCGCCGAGGGACAGGTCAACTATGGCTACACCTTC,TRBV29-1,TRBD1,TRBJ1-2,few
CASSRRGGNEQFF,TGTGCCAGCAGTCGAAGAGGGGGCAATGAGCAGTTCTTC,TRBV28,.,TRBJ2-1,.
CAWSVVGVGELFF,TGTGCCTGGAGTGTAGTGGGCGTCGGGGAGCTGTTTTTT,TRBV30,.,TRBJ2-2,.
CASSAPGTSFTDTQYF,TGTGCCAGCAGCGCCCCGGGGACTTCTTTCACAGATACGCAGTATTTT,TRBV5-6,.,TRBJ2-3,.
CATSRDSRITDTQYF,TGTGCCACCAGCAGAGATAGCAGGATCACAGATACGCAGTATTTT,TRBV15,.,TRBJ2-3,.
CASSQVYRGGTEAFF,TGCGCCAGCAGCCAAGTCTATAGGGGAGGAACTGAAGCTTTCTTT,TRBV4-1,.,TRBJ1-1,few
CASDRKTDTQYF,TGTGCCAGCGATCGAAAGACAGATACGCAGTATTTT,TRBV6-1,.,TRBJ2-3,.
CASLSRRGVSPLHF,TGTGCCAGCCTCAGCCGACGGGGGGTTTCACCCCTCCACTTT,TRBV6-1,.,TRBJ1-6,.
CSVELRDRGNYGYTF,TGCAGCGTTGAACTCCGGGACAGGGGAAACTATGGCTACACCTTC,TRBV29-1,TRBD1,TRBJ1-2,.
CASSPSGRGSDTQYF,TGTGCCAGCAGCCCGAGCGGGAGGGGTTCAGATACGCAGTATTTT,TRBV5-4,TRBD2,TRBJ2-3,.
CSPQGPRSDTQYF,TGCAGCCCTCAAGGACCCAGGTCAGATACGCAGTATTTT,TRBV29-1,.,TRBJ2-3,.
CASSLDSRTSGSYNEQFF,TGTGCCAGCAGCTTAGATTCGCGGACTAGCGGGTCCTACAATGAGCAGTTCTTC,TRBV7-3,TRBD2,TRBJ2-1,.
CASSLVGGVQVQSEQFF,TGTGCCAGCAGCTTGGTAGGGGGAGTACAGGTACAATCTGAGCAGTTCTTC,TRBV5-6,.,TRBJ2-1,.
CSVTGRRNTEAFF,TGCAGCGTCACGGGACGCCGGAACACTGAAGCTTTCTTT,TRBV29-1,.,TRBJ1-1,.
CSAREYEQYF,TGCAGTGCTAGGGAGTACGAGCAGTACTTC,TRBV20-1,.,TRBJ2-7,.
CASSLAGGALDNEQFF,TGTGCCAGCAGCTTAGCTGGGGGGGCTTTGGACAATGAGCAGTTCTTC,TRBV7-2,.,TRBJ2-1,.
CSVPRNEGNVLTF,TGCAGCGTTCCCCGCAACGAGGGCAACGTCCTGACTTTC,TRBV29-1,.,TRBJ2-6,.
CSVRGTTSSYEQYF,TGCAGCGTTCGAGGGACAACTAGCTCCTACGAGCAGTACTTC,TRBV29-1,.,TRBJ2-7,.
CASSQVSGGDYNEQFF,TGTGCCAGCAGCCAAGTAAGCGGAGGGGACTACAATGAGCAGTTCTTC,TRBV4-2,.,TRBJ2-1,.
CASSSLGTGELFF,TGTGCCAGCAGCTCTTTGGGGACCGGGGAGCTGTTTTTT,TRBV7-2,.,TRBJ2-2,few
CSVEDGADLAKNIQYF,TGCAGCGTTGAAGATGGGGCGGACCTAGCCAAAAACATTCAGTACTTC,TRBV29-1,.,TRBJ2-4,.
CAWTRMHEQYF,TGTGCCTGGACTAGAATGCACGAGCAGTACTTC,TRBV30,.,TRBJ2-7,.
CASSPPTSNEQFF,TGTGCCAGCAGCCCGCCGACTAGTAATGAGCAGTTCTTC,TRBV7-3,.,TRBJ2-1,.
CSVPRGGGDEQFF,TGCAGCGTCCCGAGGGGAGGGGGGGATGAGCAGTTCTTC,TRBV29-1,.,TRBJ2-1,few
CASGLPRRHQYF,TGTGCCTCGGGACTTCCGCGTCGACACCAGTACTTC,TRBV30,.,TRBJ2-5,.
CAWSVGSTEAFF,TGTGCCTGGAGTGTAGGGAGCACTGAAGCTTTCTTT,TRBV30,.,TRBJ1-1,.
CASREGQAFYEQYF,TGTGCCAGCAGGGAGGGACAGGCCTTCTACGAGCAGTACTTC,TRBV27,TRBD1,TRBJ2-7,few
CAWNKQGAGNEKLFF,TGTGCCTGGAATAAACAGGGGGCCGGTAATGAAAAACTGTTTTTT,TRBV30,TRBD1,TRBJ1-4,.
CASSSAGPSSYNEQFF,TGTGCCAGCAGCTCCGCAGGGCCCAGCTCCTACAATGAGCAGTTCTTC,TRBV7-3,.,TRBJ2-1,.
CAWSRLGRGYSTSGIYNEQFF,TGTGCCTGGAGTCGACTTGGGAGGGGGTATTCGACTAGCGGGATTTACAATGAGCAGTTCTTC,TRBV30,TRBD2,TRBJ2-1,few
CASSGEQGAIDTQYF,TGTGCCAGCAGTGGAGAACAGGGGGCCATAGATACGCAGTATTTT,TRBV7-2,TRBD1,TRBJ2-3,.
CASSRVAGGTGELFF,TGTGCCAGCAGCCGCGTGGCGGGAGGTACCGGGGAGCTGTTTTTT,TRBV7-2,TRBD2,TRBJ2-2,few
CAWSVGSGFPQPQHF,TGTGCCTGGAGTGTAGGGTCAGGCTTCCCCCAGCCCCAGCATTTT,TRBV30,.,TRBJ1-5,.
CASRKTGNELFF,TGTGCCAGCAGGAAGACAGGAAATGAACTGTTTTTT,TRBV6-5,.,TRBJ1-4,.
CASSLTQYSYEQYF,TGCGCCAGCAGCTTGACACAATATTCCTACGAGCAGTACTTC,TRBV5-1,.,TRBJ2-7,.
CSVDGQGNEQFF,TGCAGCGTTGACGGGCAGGGGAATGAGCAGTTCTTC,TRBV29-1,.,TRBJ2-1,.
CASGTGLADGYTF,TGTGCTAGTGGTACGGGACTCGCCGATGGCTACACCTTC,TRBV12-5,.,TRBJ1-2,.
CASSLAGTGETQYF,TGCGCCAGCAGCTTAGCGGGAACTGGGGAGACCCAGTACTTC,TRBV5-1,TRBD2,TRBJ2-5,.
CASSSDIANEKLFF,TGTGCCAGCAGCTCGGACATCGCTAATGAAAAACTGTTTTTT,TRBV7-8,.,TRBJ1-4,.
CASSGGNQPQHF,TGTGCCAGCAGTGGGGGCAATCAGCCCCAGCATTTT,TRBV27,.,TRBJ1-5,few
CAWRTGGGEKLFF,TGTGCCTGGAGGACAGGGGGTGGCGAAAAACTGTTTTTT,TRBV30,TRBD1,TRBJ1-4,once
CASSFERAFNEQFF,TGTGCCAGCAGCTTCGAAAGGGCCTTCAATGAGCAGTTCTTC,TRBV5-4,.,TRBJ2-1,few
CASSRGQNSDTQYF,TGTGCCAGCAGCCGAGGACAGAATTCAGATACGCAGTATTTT,TRBV14,.,TRBJ2-3,.
CASSLMIGDEQYF,TGTGCCAGCAGCTTAATGATTGGGGACGAGCAGTACTTC,TRBV5-4,.,TRBJ2-7,.
CSASDSYEQYF,TGCAGTGCTTCAGACTCCTACGAGCAGTACTTC,TRBV20-1,.,TRBJ2-7,.
CASSEYGSGPDEQYF,TGTGCCAGCAGTGAATATGGATCGGGGCCCGACGAGCAGTACTTC,TRBV6-1,.,TRBJ2-7,.
CASSHRPWDSYNEQFF,TGTGCCAGCAGCCACCGACCCTGGGACTCCTACAATGAGCAGTTCTTC,TRBV7-2,.,TRBJ2-1,medium-sized
CSARRLAQYF,TGCAGTGCTAGACGGCTAGCCCAGTACTTC,TRBV20-1,.,TRBJ2-5,.
CASSTGVQETQYF,TGTGCCAGCAGTACAGGGGTACAAGAGACCCAGTACTTC,TRBV5-6,TRBD1,TRBJ2-5,.
CASSPSGSSYEQYF,TGTGCCAGCAGCCCCAGCGGGAGCTCCTACGAGCAGTACTTC,TRBV28,TRBD2,TRBJ2-7,once